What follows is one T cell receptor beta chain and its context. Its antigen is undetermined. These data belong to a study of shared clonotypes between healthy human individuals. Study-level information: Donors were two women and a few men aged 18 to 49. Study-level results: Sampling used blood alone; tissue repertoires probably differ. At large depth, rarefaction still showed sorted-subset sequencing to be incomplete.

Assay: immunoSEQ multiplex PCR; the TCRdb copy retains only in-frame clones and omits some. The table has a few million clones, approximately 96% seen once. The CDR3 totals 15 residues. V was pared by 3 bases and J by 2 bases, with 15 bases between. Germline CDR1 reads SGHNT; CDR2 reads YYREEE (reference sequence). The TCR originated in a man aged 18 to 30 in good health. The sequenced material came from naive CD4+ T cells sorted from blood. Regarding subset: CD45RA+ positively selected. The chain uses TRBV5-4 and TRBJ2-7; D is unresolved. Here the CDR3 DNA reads TGTGCCAGCAGCTCCGACCCAACGGCGACCTACGAGCAGTACTTC. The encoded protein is CASSSDPTATYEQYF.